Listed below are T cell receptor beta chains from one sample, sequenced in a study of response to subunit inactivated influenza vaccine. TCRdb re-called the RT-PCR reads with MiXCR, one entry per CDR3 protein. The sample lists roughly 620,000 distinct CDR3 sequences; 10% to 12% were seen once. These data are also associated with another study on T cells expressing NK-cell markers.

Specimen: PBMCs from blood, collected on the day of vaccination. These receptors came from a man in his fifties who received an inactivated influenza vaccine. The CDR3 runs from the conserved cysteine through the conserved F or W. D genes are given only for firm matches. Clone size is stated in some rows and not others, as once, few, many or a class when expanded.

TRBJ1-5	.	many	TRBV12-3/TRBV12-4	TGTGCCAGCAGTTTTTTCAGGGCGAATTGGAATAGGAATCAGCCCCAGCATTTT	CASSFFRANWNRNQPQHF
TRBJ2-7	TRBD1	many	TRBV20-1	TGCAGTGCTAGGGGCCCCGGGACAGGGGGATACGAGCAGTACTTC	CSARGPGTGGYEQYF
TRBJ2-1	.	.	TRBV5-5	TGTGCCAGCAGCTTGGTCTTGATCGGGGTATTTGTGGACAATGAGCAGTTCTTC	CASSLVLIGVFVDNEQFF
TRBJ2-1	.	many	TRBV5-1	TGCGCCAGCAGCTTGGAGGGGGGCATGAGGACTGGCTACAATGAGCAGTTCTTC	CASSLEGGMRTGYNEQFF
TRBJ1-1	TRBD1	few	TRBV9	TGTGCCAGCAGCCCCCAGACAGGGTACACTGAAGCTTTCTTT	CASSPQTGYTEAFF
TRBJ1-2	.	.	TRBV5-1	TGCGCCAGCAGCTTAGTGGCGGCCAACTATGGCTACACCTTC	CASSLVAANYGYTF
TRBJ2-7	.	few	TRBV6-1	TGTGCCAGCAGTGAAGCTGGGGCGATGGGCTCCTACGAGCAGTACTTC	CASSEAGAMGSYEQYF
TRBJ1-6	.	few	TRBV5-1	TGCGCCAGCAGCTTGTTTGAACGGAATTCACCCCTCCACTTT	CASSLFERNSPLHF
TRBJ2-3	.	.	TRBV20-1	TGCAGTGCTAGACCTCTCACCTTGGTGACAGATACGCAGTATTTT	CSARPLTLVTDTQYF
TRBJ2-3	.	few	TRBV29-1	TGCAGCGTCGGAGGGACTCCGGGGACAGATACGCAGTATTTT	CSVGGTPGTDTQYF
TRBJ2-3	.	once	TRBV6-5	TGTGCCAGCAGTTACGGGCTAGGGAGAGCCTTCTTAGATACGCAGTATTTT	CASSYGLGRAFLDTQYF
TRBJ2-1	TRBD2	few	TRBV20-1	TGCAGTGCTAGACCTGGTGGGACTAGCCCAAGGCTTGGTGAGCAGTTCTTC	CSARPGGTSPRLGEQFF
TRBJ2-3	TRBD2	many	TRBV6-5	TGTGCCAGCAGTTACCGGACTAGCGGGTACACAGATACGCAGTATTTT	CASSYRTSGYTDTQYF
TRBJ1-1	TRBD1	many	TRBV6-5	TGTGCCAGCAGTTCGGGACAGACTGAAGCTTTCTTT	CASSSGQTEAFF
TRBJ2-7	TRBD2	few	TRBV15	TGTGCCACCAGCAGAGATCCCCTAGCGGGAACCTACGAGCAGTACTTC	CATSRDPLAGTYEQYF
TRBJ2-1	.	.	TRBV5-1	TGCGCCAGCAGCTCGCACGGGGCCGGCGGGAATGAGCAGTTCTTC	CASSSHGAGGNEQFF
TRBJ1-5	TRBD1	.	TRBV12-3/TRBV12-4	TGTGCCAGCACACGACAGGGTTTTAATCAGCCCCAGCATTTT	CASTRQGFNQPQHF
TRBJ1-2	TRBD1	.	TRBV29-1	TGCAGCGTTGAAGTGGGGACAGGGGGCGCTTTCCCGCGCTACACCTTC	CSVEVGTGGAFPRYTF
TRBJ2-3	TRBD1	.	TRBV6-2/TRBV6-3	TGTGCCAGCAGTTACCGCACTATCGAGCCTCCGGGACAGGGTCCAGATACGCAGTATTTT	CASSYRTIEPPGQGPDTQYF
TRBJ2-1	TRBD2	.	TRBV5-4	TGTGCCAGCAGCTCCCTGACCCGGACTAGCGGGCTATTCGGTGAGCAGTTCTTC	CASSSLTRTSGLFGEQFF
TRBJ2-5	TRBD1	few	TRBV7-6	TGTGCCAGCAGCTTATTGGGGACAGGGGTCCAAGAGACCCAGTACTTC	CASSLLGTGVQETQYF
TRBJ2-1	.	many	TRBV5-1	TGCGCCAGTGGACAGGGAAGAGCGGGAGTGGGTTACAATGAGCAGTTCTTC	CASGQGRAGVGYNEQFF